Following are 3 T cell receptor beta chains from one sample sequenced in a study of cytomegalovirus exposure and HLA in healthy donors. A multiplex PCR was run with 60 Vbeta primers and 13 Jbeta primers. The assay was immunoSEQ multiplex PCR, and TCRdb's table has in-frame clones only and misses some. The sample consists of about 130,000 clones, approximately 78% of them appearing once. Sequenced input: PBMCs. Receptors originate from a young woman in good health and CMV-seronegative.

The chain links TRBV18 to TRBJ2-3; 8 bases agree with TRBD1. V trimming: 2 bases; J trimming: 4 bases; junction bases outside the gene matches: 5. This CDR3 contains 15 residues. CDR1 is KGHSH and CDR2 is LQKENI in the germline V gene. The CDR3 protein is CASSPGQGPPDTQYF. CDR3 coding DNA: TGTGCCAGCTCACCAGGACAGGGTCCACCAGATACGCAGTATTTT.

This rearrangement joins TRBV6-5 to TRBJ2-1; unclear D gene. V lost 5 bases to trimming and J lost 6 bases, with 5 bases between them. The CDR3 is made up of 11 amino acids. Germline V lookup: CDR1 MNHEY, CDR2 SVGAGI. The CDR3 DNA follows: TGTGCCAGCAGTCGACTCAATGAGCAGTTCTTC. This codes for CASSRLNEQFF.

Details on this clone: The CDR3 does not end in the conserved phenylalanine or tryptophan, so this is likely a read error. CDR3 residues: CATSGRGEGRRNQPQHS. The CDR3 region has the DNA TGTGCCACCAGCGGCCGTGGGGAGGGACGAAGGAATCAGCCCCAGCATTCT. The chain employs TRBV15 and TRBJ1-5; D might be TRBD1 (5 bases). CDR1 is LNHNV and CDR2 is YYDKDF in the germline V gene (reference sequence). This CDR3 has 17 amino acids. The V end was cut by 5 bases, the J end by 4 bases, with 21 bases between.